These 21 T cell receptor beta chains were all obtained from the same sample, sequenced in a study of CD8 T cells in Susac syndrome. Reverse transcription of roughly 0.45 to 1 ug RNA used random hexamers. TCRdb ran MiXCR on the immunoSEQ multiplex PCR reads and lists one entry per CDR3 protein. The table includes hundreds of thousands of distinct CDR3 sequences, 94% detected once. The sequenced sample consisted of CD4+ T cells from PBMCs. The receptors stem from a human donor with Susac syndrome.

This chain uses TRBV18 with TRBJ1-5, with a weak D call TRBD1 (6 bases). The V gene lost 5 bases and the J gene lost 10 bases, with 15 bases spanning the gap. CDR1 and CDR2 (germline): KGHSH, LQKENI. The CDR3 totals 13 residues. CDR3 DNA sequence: TGTGCCAGCTCAGACCGAATGGACAGACCCCAGCATTTT. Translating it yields CASSDRMDRPQHF.

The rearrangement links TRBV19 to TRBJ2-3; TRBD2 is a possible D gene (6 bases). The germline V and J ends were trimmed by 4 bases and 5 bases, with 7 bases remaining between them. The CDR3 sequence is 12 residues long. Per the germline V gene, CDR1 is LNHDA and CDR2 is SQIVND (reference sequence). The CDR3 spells CASSRLGDTQYF. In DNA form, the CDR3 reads TGTGCCAGTAGTAGACTAGGAGATACGCAGTATTTT.

CDR3 DNA: TGTGCCAGCAGTTACCGTAGCGGACAGGAGACCCAGTACTTC. Its protein product is CASSYRSGQETQYF. The chain links TRBV12-3 or TRBV12-4 to TRBJ2-5; D may match TRBD1 or TRBD2 (6 bases each). Trimming took 4 bases from V and 5 from J, leaving 14 bases between them. The CDR3 spans 14 residues.

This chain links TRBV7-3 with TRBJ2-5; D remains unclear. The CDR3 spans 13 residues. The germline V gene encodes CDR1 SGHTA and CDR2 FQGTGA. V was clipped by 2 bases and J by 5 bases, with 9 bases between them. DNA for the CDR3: TGTGCCAGCAGCTTATCCAATCCCGAGACCCAGTACTTC. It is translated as CASSLSNPETQYF.

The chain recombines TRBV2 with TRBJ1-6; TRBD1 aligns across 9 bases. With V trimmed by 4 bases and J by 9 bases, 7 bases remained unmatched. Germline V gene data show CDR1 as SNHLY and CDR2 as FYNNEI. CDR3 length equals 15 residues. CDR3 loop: CASSGGQGFGSPLHF. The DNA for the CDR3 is TGTGCCAGCAGTGGGGGACAGGGTTTTGGTTCACCCCTCCACTTT.

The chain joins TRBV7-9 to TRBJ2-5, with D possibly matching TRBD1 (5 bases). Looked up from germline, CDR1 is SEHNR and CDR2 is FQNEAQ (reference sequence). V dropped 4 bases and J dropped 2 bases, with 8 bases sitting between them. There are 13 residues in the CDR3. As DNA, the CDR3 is TGTGCCAGCAGCTCGACAGAGCAAGAGACCCAGTACTTC. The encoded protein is CASSSTEQETQYF.

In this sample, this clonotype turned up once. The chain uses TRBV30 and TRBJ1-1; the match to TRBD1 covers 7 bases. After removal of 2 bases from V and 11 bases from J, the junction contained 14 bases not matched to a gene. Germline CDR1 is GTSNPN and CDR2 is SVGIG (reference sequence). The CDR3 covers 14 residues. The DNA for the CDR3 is TGTGCCTGGAGTAAGAGCTTGGGACAGCCTCTCGCTTTCTTT. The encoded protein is CAWSKSLGQPLAFF. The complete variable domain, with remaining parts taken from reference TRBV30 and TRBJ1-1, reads SQTIHQWPATLVQPVGSPLSLECTVEGTSNPNLYWYRQAAGRGLQLLFYSVGIGQISSEVPQNLSASRPQDRQFILSSKKLLLSDSGFYLCAWSKSLGQPLAFFGQGTRLTVV.

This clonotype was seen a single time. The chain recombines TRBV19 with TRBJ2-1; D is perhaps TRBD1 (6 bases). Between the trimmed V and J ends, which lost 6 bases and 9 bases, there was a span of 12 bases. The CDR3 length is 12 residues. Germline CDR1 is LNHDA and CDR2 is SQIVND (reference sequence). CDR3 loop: CASSPDRFEQFF. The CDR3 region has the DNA TGTGCCAGTAGCCCGGACAGATTTGAGCAGTTCTTC.

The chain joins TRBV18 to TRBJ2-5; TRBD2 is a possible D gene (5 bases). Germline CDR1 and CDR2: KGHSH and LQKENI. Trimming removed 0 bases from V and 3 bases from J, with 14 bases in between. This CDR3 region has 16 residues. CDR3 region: CASSPPLAGGEETQYF. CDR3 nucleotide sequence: TGTGCCAGCTCACCACCGTTGGCAGGAGGAGAAGAGACCCAGTACTTC.

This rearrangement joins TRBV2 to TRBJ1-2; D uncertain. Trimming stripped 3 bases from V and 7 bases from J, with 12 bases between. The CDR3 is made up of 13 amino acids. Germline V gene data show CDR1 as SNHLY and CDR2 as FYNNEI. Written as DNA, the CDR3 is TGTGCCAGCAGTGACCTGCAAATTCGTGGCTACACCTTC. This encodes CASSDLQIRGYTF.

Written as DNA, the CDR3 is TGTGCCAGCAGGAGGGGACTAGCAGTAGATACGCAGTATTTT. Its translation is CASRRGLAVDTQYF. The rearrangement uses TRBV5-6 and TRBJ2-3; 9 bases agree with TRBD2. Germline-derived CDR1 and CDR2 are SGHDT and YYEEEE. CDR3 length: 14 amino acids. The junction had 6 bases not matched to a gene; V was cut back by 5 bases and J by 5 bases.

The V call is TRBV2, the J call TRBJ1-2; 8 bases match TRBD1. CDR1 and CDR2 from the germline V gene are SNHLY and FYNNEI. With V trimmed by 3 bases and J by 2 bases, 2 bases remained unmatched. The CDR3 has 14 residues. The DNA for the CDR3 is TGTGCCAGCAGTGACGACAGGGGAAACTATGGCTACACCTTC. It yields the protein CASSDDRGNYGYTF.

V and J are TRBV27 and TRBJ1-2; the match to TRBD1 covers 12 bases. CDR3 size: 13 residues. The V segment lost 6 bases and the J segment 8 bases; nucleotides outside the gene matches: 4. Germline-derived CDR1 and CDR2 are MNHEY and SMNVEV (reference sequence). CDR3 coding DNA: TGTGCCAGCAGACCGGGACAGGGGGCCGGCTACACCTTC. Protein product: CASRPGQGAGYTF.

This CDR3 is CASSWDRNYGYTF. The CDR3 DNA is TGTGCCAGCAGCTGGGACAGAAACTATGGCTACACCTTC. This chain joins TRBV5-8 and TRBJ1-2, with TRBD1 identical over 7 bases. Trimming removed 3 bases from V and 2 bases from J; junction bases left unmatched: 1. Per the germline V gene, CDR1 is SGHTS and CDR2 is YDEGEE. The CDR3 sequence is 13 residues long.

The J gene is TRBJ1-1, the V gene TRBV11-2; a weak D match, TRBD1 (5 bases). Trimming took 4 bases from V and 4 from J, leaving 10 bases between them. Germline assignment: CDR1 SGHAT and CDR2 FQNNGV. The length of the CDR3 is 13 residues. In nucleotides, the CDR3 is TGTGCCAGCAGCTCCCGGGGGGGCACTGAAGCTTTCTTT. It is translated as CASSSRGGTEAFF. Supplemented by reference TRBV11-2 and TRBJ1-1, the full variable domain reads EAGVAQSPRYKIIEKRQSVAFWCNPISGHATLYWYQQILGQGPKLLIQFQNNGVVDDSQLPKDRFSAERLKGVDSTLKIQPAKLEDSAVYLCASSSRGGTEAFFGQGTRLTVV.

The CDR3: CASSQVTGDTEAFF. Here the CDR3 DNA reads TGCGCCAGCAGCCAAGTGACAGGGGACACTGAAGCTTTCTTT. The rearrangement uses TRBV4-3 and TRBJ1-1; TRBD1 aligns across 8 bases. V lost 1 base and J lost 3; bases outside the gene matches: 1. The germline gives CDR1 LGHNA, CDR2 YSLEER. This CDR3 region has 14 residues.

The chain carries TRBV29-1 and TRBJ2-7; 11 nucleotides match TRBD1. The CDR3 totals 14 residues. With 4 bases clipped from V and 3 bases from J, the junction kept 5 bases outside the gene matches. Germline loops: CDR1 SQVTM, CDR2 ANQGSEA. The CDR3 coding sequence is TGCAGCGTTGGAACCGGGACAGGGGGCTACGAGCAGTACTTC. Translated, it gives CSVGTGTGGYEQYF.

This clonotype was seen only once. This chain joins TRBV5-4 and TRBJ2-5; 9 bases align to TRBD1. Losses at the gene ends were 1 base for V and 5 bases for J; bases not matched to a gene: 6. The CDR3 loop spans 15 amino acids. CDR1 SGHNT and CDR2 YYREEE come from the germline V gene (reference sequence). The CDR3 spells CASSLSQGAGETQYF. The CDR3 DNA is TGTGCCAGCAGCTTGTCACAGGGGGCCGGTGAGACCCAGTACTTC. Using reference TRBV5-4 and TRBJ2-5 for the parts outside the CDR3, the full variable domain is ETGVTQSPTHLIKTRGQQVTLRCSSQSGHNTVSWYQQALGQGPQFIFQYYREEENGRGNFPPRFSGLQFPNYSSELNVNALELDDSALYLCASSLSQGAGETQYFGPGTRLLVL.

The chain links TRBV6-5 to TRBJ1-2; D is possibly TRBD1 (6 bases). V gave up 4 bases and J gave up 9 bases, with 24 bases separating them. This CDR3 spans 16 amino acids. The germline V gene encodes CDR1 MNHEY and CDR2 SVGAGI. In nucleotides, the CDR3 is TGTGCCAGCAGTTTTCGGGACACCACTACCCCCAGCAGCTACACCTTC. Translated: CASSFRDTTTPSSYTF.

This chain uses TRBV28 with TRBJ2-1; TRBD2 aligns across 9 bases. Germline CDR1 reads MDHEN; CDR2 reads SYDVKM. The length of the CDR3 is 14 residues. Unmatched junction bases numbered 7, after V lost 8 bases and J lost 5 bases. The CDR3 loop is CASAGRGGNNEQFF. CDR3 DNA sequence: TGTGCCAGCGCAGGGCGGGGGGGCAACAATGAGCAGTTCTTC. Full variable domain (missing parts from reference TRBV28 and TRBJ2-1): DVKVTQSSRYLVKRTGEKVFLECVQDMDHENMFWYRQDPGLGLRLIYFSYDVKMKEKGDIPEGYSVSREKKERFSLILESASTNQTSMYLCASAGRGGNNEQFFGPGTRLTVL.

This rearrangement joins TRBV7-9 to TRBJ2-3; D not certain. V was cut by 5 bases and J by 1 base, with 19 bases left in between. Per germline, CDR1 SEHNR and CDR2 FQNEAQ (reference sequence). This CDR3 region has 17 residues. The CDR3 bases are TGTGCCAGCAGCCCACAGCCCCGGCTTGGGGGCACAGATACGCAGTATTTT. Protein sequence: CASSPQPRLGGTDTQYF.